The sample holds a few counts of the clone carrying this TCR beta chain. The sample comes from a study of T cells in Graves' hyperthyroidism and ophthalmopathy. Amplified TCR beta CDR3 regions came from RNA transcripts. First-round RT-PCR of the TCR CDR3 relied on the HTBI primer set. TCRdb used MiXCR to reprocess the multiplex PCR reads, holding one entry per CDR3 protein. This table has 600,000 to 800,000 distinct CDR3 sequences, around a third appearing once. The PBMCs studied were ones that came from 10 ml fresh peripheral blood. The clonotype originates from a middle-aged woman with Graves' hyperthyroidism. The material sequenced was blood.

CDR3: CASSQITGVNEKLFF. CDR3 DNA sequence: TGCGCCAGCAGCCAAATCACAGGGGTCAATGAAAAACTGTTTTTT. V usage is TRBV4-3 and J usage is TRBJ1-4; 7 bases align to TRBD1. V was clipped by 2 bases and J by 5 bases; unmatched bases: 5. Germline CDR1 is LGHNA and CDR2 is YSLEER. The CDR3 is made up of 15 amino acids.